This TCR beta chain was recovered during a study of T cell changes during pregnancy in multiple sclerosis. Method: immunoSEQ multiplex PCR; TCRdb's copy keeps in-frame clones and lacks some. In the table there are 52,000 or so clones, about nine tenths of which are singletons. The CDR3 covers 15 residues. Germline values: CDR1 LNHDA, CDR2 SQIVND (reference sequence). The V end lost 5 bases, the J end lost 7 bases, and 21 bases lay between the germline ends. Here the sequenced sample was CD4+ T cells from peripheral blood mononuclear cells, taken in the first trimester of pregnancy. The genes are TRBV19 and TRBJ2-7; perhaps TRBD1 as D (6 bases). The receptor was derived from a female donor with multiple sclerosis, enrolled in a pregnancy study. CDR3 bases: TGTGCCAGTAGTTCCACAGGGATAGGGGCCGGGGAGCAGTACTTC. Translated: CASSSTGIGAGEQYF.